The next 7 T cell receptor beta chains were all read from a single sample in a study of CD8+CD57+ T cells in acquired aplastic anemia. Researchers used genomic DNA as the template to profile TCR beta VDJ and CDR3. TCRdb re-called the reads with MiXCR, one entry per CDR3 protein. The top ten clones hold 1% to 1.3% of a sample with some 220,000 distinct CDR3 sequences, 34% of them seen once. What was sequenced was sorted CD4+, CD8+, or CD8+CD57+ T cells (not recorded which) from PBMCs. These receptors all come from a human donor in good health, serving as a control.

CDR3 amino acids: CSGRTGNNEQFF. DNA for the CDR3: TGCAGCGGGAGAACCGGGAACAATGAGCAGTTCTTC. This sequence joins TRBV29-1 and TRBJ2-1; D perhaps matches TRBD2 (5 bases). Germline V gives CDR1 SQVTM, CDR2 ANQGSEA. The CDR3 contains 12 residues. V lost 7 bases and J 5 bases, leaving 12 bases between the germline ends.

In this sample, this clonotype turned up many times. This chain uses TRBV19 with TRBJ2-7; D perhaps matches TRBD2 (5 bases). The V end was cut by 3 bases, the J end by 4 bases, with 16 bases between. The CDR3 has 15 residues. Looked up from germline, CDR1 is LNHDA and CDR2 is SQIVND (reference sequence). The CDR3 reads CASSISTNEGYEQYF. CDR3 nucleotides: TGTGCCAGTAGTATTTCCACGAATGAGGGTTACGAGCAGTACTTC.

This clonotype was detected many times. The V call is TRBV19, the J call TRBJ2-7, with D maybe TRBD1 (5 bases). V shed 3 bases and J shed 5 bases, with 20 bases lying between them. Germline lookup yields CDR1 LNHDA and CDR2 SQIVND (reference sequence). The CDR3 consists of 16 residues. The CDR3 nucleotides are TGTGCCAGTAGTATCTCAGGGAAGGCGTTAAAGAACGAGCAGTACTTC. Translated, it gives CASSISGKALKNEQYF.

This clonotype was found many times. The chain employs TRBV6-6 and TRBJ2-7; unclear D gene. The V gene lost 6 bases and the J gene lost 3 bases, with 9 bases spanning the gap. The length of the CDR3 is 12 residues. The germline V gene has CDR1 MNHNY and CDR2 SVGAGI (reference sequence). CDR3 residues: CASSPAVYEQYF. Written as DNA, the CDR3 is TGTGCCAGCAGCCCCGCGGTCTACGAGCAGTACTTC.

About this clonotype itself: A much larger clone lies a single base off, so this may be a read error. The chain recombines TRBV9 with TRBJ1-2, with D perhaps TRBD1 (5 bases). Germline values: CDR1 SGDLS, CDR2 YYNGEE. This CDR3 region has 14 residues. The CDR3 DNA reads TGTGCCAGCAGCGTGGACATAGGAATCTATGGCTACATCTTC. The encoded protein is CASSVDIGIYGYIF.

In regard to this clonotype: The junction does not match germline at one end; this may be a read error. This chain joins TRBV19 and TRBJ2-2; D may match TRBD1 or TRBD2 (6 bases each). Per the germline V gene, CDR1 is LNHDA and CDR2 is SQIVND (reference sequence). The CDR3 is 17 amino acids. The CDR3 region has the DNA TGTGCCAGTAGTATAGTACCAGGGGCGGGGAACACCGGGGGGCTGTTTTTT. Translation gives CASSIVPGAGNTGGLFF.

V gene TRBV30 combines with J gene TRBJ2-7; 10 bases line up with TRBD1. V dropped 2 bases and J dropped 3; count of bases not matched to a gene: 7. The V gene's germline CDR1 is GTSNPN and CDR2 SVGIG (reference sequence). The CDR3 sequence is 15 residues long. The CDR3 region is CAWSLRDRGSYEQYF. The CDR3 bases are TGTGCCTGGAGTCTGAGGGACAGGGGTAGCTACGAGCAGTACTTC.